A single T cell receptor beta chain is shown here with its context. Per germline, CDR1 SQVTM and CDR2 ANQGSEA. The CDR3 runs to 12 residues. Trimming took 6 bases from V and 4 from J, leaving 11 bases between them. Per the authors' pipeline: Amplification of reference gene primers provided the estimated nucleated cell counts. The assay was immunoSEQ multiplex PCR, and TCRdb's table has in-frame clones only and misses some. That table is the source of V, J and clone size, and D and trimming were worked out from the DNA. The sample contains roughly 97,000 clones, 75% to 95% of which appear only once. The sample comes from a study of blood T cell repertoires in COVID-19. The overall study: The analysed material was cDNA or gDNA that came from T cells, B-cell-depleted T cells, or PBMCs.

The chain carries TRBV29-1 and TRBJ2-3; weak D call: TRBD1 (5 bases). The source of this sequence is a human donor in a cohort sampled during active COVID-19. Sequencing was performed on peripheral blood. Written as DNA, the CDR3 is TGCAGCGTCCTGCAGGGCTCAGATACGCAGTATTTT. Protein product: CSVLQGSDTQYF.